This T cell receptor (beta chain) is drawn from a study of T-cell reconstitution after alpha-beta-depleted transplantation in children (dated by TCRdb to about 2016). With regard to the full study: T-cell immune reconstitution after TCRalphabeta/CD19-depleted allogeneic hematopoietic cell transplantation in children was quantitatively tracked in the study by means of TCR repertoire profiling.

Libraries came from PCR. The sample was run on an Illumina HiSeq 2500. TCR library preparation used molecular barcoding, with unique molecular identifiers applied to normalize quantification of the TCRbeta repertoire. TCRdb reworked the public reads: Q25 trimming with fastp, MiXCR clone assembly, productive beta chains retained. Every CDR3 protein is listed once, alongside the most common genes and DNA of its rows. Within this sample are 440,000 or so distinct CDR3 sequences, with over 40% of them counted one time only. The ten largest clones add up to under 35% of the sample. This specimen's treatment or condition label, per the study, means: allogeneic hematopoietic cell transplantation with graft depleted of TCRalphabeta T cells and CD19 B cells. TCRalphabeta/CD19-depleted allogeneic hematopoietic cell grafts were given to the transplant recipients, all of whom were children. The investigation overall reported the following: In some patients, the high TCRbeta diversity seen at day 60 was put down to recipient T cells and intrathymic progenitors that had survived conditioning. Over subsequent months, a decline in hyperexpanded clone frequencies was noted, and after one year, T-cell counts and TCRbeta diversity were mostly ascribed to newly produced T cells. About two months after transplant, the apparently early recovery of alphabetaT-cell counts reportedly depended on just several hundred clones that had expanded rapidly and came from non-depleted graft cells.

As to this clonotype: No cognate antigen has been identified for it. Base qualities are not provided; no much larger clone lies one nucleotide away.

The TCR sequence derives from a girl aged 2-15 years with aplastic anemia, due to receive a stem cell transplant. The source was PBMCs, collected before TCRalphabeta/CD19-depleted stem cell transplant.

The nucleotides read TGTGCCAGCAGCACCCGACAGGGTAACCAAGAGACCCAGTACTTC. Its protein product is CASSTRQGNQETQYF. The V and J genes are TRBV7-9 and TRBJ2-5, and 7 junctional nucleotides match TRBD1. CDR1 SEHNR and CDR2 FQNEAQ were looked up in the germline V gene (reference sequence). Germline trimming amounts to 5 bases on V and 0 bases on J, with 6 as the count of junction bases outside the gene matches. Inclusive of the bounding cysteine and phenylalanine, the CDR3 is 15 residues long. Kept here is only the CDR3 DNA, which spans 45 bases and is read in frame from base 1.